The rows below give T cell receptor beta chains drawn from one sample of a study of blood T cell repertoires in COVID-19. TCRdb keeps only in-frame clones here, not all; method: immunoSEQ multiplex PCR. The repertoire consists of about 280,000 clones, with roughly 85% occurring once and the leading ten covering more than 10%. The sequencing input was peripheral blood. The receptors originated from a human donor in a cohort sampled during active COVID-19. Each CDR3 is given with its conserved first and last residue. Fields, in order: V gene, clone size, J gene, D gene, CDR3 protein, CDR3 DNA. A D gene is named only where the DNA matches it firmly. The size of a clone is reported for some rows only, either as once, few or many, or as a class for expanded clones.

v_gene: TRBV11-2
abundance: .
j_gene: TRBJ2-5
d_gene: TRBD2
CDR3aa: CASSLPRTRGGETQYF
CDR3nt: TGTGCCAGCAGCTTACCCCGGACTCGCGGGGGAGAGACCCAGTACTTC

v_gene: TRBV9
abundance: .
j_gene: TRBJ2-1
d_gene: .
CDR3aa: CASSVESRSYNEQFF
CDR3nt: TGTGCCAGCAGCGTTGAGTCGCGGTCCTACAATGAGCAGTTCTTC

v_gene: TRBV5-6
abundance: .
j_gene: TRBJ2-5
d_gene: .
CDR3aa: CASSLTIFQTQYF
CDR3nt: TGTGCCAGCAGCCTGACTATTTTTCAGACCCAGTACTTC

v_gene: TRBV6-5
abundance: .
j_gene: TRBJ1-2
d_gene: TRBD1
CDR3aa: CASSPGQANYGYTF
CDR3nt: TGTGCCAGCAGTCCCGGACAGGCCAACTATGGCTACACCTTC

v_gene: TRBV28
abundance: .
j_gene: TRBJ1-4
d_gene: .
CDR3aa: CASRGGGANEKLFF
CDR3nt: TGTGCCAGCAGAGGGGGGGGCGCTAATGAAAAACTGTTTTTT

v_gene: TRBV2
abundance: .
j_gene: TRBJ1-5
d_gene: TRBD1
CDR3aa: CASSEGQSAPQHF
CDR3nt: TGTGCCAGCAGTGAGGGACAGTCCGCCCCCCAGCATTTT

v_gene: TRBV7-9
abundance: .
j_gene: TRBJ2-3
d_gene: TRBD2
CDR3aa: CASSRNSGSLADTQYF
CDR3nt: TGTGCCAGCAGCCGAAATAGCGGGAGCCTCGCAGATACGCAGTATTTT

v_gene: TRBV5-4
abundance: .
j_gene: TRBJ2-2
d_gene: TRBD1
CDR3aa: CASSSPGQGSSAGELFF
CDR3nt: TGTGCCAGCAGCTCACCGGGACAGGGTTCTTCCGCCGGGGAGCTGTTTTTT

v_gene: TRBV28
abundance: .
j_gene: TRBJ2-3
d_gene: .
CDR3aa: CASSLMAGAYDTQYF
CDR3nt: TGTGCCAGCAGTTTGATGGCAGGGGCTTACGATACGCAGTATTTT

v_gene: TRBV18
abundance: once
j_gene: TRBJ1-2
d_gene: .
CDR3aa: CASSPLSQVQDYGYTF
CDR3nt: TGTGCCAGCTCACCTCTTTCTCAGGTTCAGGACTATGGCTACACCTTC

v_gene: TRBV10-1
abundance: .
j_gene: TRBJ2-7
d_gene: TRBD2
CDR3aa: CASSPDWGSGNSYEQYF
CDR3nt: TGCGCCAGCAGTCCGGACTGGGGGAGCGGGAATTCCTACGAGCAGTACTTC

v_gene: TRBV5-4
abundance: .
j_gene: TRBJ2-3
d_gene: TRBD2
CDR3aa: CASSLQRESTDTQYF
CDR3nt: TGTGCCAGCAGCTTGCAGCGGGAGAGCACAGATACGCAGTATTTT

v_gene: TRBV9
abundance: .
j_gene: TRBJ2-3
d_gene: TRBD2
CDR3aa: CASSFSSGSGTDTQYF
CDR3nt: TGTGCCAGCAGCTTTTCTAGCGGGAGTGGGACAGATACGCAGTATTTT

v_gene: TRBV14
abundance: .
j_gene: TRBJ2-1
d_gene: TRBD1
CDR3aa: CASSQAGTGAYNEQFF
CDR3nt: TGTGCCAGCAGCCAAGCGGGGACAGGGGCCTACAATGAGCAGTTCTTC

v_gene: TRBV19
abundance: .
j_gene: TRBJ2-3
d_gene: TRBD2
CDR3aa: CASRGTSGSITDTQYF
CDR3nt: TGTGCCAGTAGGGGGACTAGCGGGAGTATCACAGATACGCAGTATTTT

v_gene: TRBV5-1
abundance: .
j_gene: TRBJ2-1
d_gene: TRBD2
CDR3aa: CASKGLAHNEQFF
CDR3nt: TGCGCCAGCAAGGGACTAGCTCACAATGAGCAGTTCTTC

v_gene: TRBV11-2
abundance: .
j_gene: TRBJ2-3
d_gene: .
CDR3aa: CASSPHLADTQYF
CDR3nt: TGTGCCAGCAGCCCCCATCTAGCGGATACGCAGTATTTT

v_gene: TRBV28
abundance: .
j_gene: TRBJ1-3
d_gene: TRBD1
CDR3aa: CASSLAGTGGNTIYF
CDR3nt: TGTGCCAGCAGTTTGGCCGGGACAGGGGGAAACACCATATATTTT

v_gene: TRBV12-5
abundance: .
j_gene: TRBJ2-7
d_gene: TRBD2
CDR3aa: CASGLATSGSSYEQYF
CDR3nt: TGTGCTAGTGGTTTGGCGACTAGCGGGAGCTCCTACGAGCAGTACTTC

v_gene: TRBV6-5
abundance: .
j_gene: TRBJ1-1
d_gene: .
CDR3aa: CASKHPFVNTEAFF
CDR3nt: TGTGCCAGCAAGCACCCATTTGTGAACACTGAAGCTTTCTTT

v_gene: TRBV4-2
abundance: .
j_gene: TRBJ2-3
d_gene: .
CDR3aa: CASSPARGTPDTQYF
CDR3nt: TGTGCCAGCAGCCCCGCGAGGGGGACCCCAGATACGCAGTATTTT

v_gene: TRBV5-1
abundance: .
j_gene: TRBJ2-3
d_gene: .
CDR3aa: CASSFNIDTQYF
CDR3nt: TGCGCCAGCAGCTTTAACATAGATACGCAGTATTTT

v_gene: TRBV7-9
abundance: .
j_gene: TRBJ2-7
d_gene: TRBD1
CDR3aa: CASSWGQTYEQYF
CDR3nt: TGTGCCAGCAGCTGGGGACAGACCTACGAGCAGTACTTC

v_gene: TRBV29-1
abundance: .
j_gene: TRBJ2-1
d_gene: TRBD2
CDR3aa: CSVGVSGGNEQFF
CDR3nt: TGCAGCGTTGGGGTTAGCGGGGGAAATGAGCAGTTCTTC

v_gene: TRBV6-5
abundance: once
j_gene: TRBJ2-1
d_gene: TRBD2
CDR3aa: CASATRLAGVNEQFF
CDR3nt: TGTGCCAGCGCAACACGGCTAGCGGGAGTCAATGAGCAGTTCTTC

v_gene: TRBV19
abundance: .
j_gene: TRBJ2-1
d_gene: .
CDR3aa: CASSINGVGEQFF
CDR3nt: TGTGCCAGTAGTATAAATGGCGTCGGGGAGCAGTTCTTC

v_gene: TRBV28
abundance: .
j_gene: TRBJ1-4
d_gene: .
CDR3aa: CASSLPRGATEKLFF
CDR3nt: TGTGCCAGCAGTTTACCCCGGGGGGCGACGGAAAAACTGTTTTTT

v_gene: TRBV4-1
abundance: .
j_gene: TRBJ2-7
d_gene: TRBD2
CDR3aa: CASSQGIASGRSEQYF
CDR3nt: TGCGCCAGCAGCCAAGGGATCGCTAGCGGGAGGTCCGAGCAGTACTTC

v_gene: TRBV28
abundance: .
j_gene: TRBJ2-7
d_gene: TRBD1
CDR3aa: CASRRPGQGTYEQYF
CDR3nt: TGTGCCAGCAGACGTCCGGGACAGGGGACCTACGAGCAGTACTTC

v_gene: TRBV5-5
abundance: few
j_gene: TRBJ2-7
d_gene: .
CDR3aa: CASSFEWSYEQYF
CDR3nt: TGTGCCAGCAGCTTCGAGTGGAGTTACGAGCAGTACTTC

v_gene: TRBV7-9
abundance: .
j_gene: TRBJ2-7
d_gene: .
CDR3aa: CASSPSTGIYEQYF
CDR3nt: TGTGCCAGCAGCCCGTCGACAGGAATTTACGAGCAGTACTTC

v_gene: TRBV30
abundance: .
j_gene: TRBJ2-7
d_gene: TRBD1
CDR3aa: CAWRHNGDRGSYEQYF
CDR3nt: TGTGCCTGGAGACATAACGGTGACAGGGGATCCTACGAGCAGTACTTC

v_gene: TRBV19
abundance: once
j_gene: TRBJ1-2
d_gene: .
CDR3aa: CASTMQGEGYGYTF
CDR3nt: TGTGCCAGTACCATGCAGGGCGAAGGCTATGGCTACACCTTC

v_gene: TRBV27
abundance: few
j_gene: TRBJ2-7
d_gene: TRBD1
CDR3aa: CACRGRGTYEQYF
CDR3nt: TGTGCCTGCAGGGGGCGAGGAACCTACGAGCAGTACTTC

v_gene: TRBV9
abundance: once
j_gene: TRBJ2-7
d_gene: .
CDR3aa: CASSPQSGASSYEQYF
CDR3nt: TGTGCCAGCAGCCCTCAGAGCGGAGCAAGCTCCTACGAGCAGTACTTC

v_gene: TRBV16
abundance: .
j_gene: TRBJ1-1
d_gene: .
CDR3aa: CASSPRGRNTEAFF
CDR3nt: TGTGCCAGCAGCCCCCGAGGAAGGAACACTGAAGCTTTCTTT